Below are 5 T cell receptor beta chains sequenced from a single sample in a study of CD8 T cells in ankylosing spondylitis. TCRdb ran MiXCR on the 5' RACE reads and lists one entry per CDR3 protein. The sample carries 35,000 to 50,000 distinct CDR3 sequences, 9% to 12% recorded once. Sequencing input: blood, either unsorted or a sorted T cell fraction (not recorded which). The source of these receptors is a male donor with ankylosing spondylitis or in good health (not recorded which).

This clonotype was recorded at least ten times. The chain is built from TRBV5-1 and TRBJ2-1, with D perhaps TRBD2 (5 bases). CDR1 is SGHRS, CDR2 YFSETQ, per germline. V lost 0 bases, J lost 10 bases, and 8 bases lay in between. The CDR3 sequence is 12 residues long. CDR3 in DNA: TGCGCCAGCAGCTTGGTGGGCGGGGAGCAGTTCTTC. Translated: CASSLVGGEQFF.

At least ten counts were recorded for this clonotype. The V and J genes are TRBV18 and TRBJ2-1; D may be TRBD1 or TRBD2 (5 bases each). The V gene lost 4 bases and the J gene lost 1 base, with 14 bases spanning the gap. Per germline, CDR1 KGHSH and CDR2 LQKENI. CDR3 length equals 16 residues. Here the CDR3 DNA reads TGTGCCAGCTCACTTTTAGCTGGGGGATCCTACAATGAGCAGTTCTTC. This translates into CASSLLAGGSYNEQFF. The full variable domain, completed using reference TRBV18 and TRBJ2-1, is NAGVMQNPRHLVRRRGQEARLRCSPMKGHSHVYWYRQLPEEGLKFMVYLQKENIIDESGMPKERFSAEFPKEGPSILRIQQVVRGDSAAYFCASSLLAGGSYNEQFFGPGTRLTVL.

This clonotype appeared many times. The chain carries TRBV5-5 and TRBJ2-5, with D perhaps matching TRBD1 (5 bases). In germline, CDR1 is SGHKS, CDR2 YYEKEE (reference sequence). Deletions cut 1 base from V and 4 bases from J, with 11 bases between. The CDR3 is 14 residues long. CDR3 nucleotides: TGTGCCAGCAGCTTGACCTCTGGGGCAGAGACCCAGTACTTC. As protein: CASSLTSGAETQYF.

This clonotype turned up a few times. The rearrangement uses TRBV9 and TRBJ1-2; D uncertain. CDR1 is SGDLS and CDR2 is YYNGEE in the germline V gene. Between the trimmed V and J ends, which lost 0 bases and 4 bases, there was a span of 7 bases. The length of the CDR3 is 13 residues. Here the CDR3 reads CASSVAGTYGYTF. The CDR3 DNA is TGTGCCAGCAGCGTAGCGGGCACCTATGGCTACACCTTC.

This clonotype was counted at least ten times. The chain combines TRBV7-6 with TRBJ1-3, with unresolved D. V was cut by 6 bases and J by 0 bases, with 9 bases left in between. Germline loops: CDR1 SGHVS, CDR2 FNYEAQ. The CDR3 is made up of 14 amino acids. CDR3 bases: TGTGCCAGCAGTTCCCCAGTCTCTGGAAACACCATATATTTT. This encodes CASSSPVSGNTIYF.